This entry lists 20 T cell receptor beta chains sequenced from one sample in a study of blood T cell repertoires in COVID-19. Some clones are missing from TCRdb's copy, which holds only in-frame ones; the method was immunoSEQ multiplex PCR. The table records roughly 230,000 clones, approximately 83% of them present only once. Material for sequencing was PBMCs or T cells enriched from blood (not recorded which). These receptors were obtained from a woman aged 60 to 75 who had recovered from COVID-19.

The chain joins TRBV19 to TRBJ2-5; no definite D call. V was clipped by 3 bases and J by 5 bases, with 10 bases between them. Germline V gene lookup returns CDR1 LNHDA and CDR2 SQIVND (reference sequence). The CDR3 is 13 residues long. This CDR3 reads CASSMPPTETQYF. The CDR3 DNA follows: TGTGCCAGTAGTATGCCACCTACGGAGACCCAGTACTTC.

This clone was seen just once. The chain recombines TRBV12-3 or TRBV12-4 with TRBJ2-5, with D maybe TRBD2 (6 bases). The CDR3 has 13 residues. The V gene lost 2 bases and the J gene lost 5 bases, with 9 bases spanning the gap. The CDR3 DNA follows: TGTGCCAGCAGTTTAAATGGGGGGGAGACCCAGTACTTC. Protein product: CASSLNGGETQYF.

The rearrangement links TRBV7-8 to TRBJ2-7; the D is unclear. Germline CDR1 is SGHVS and CDR2 is FQNEAQ. CDR3 length: 12 residues. Trimming pared 5 bases from V and 6 bases from J, leaving 11 bases between. Written as DNA, the CDR3 is TGTGCCAGCAGCGAGTCCCCCGGCGAGCAGTACTTC. This encodes CASSESPGEQYF. The variable domain in full, with the rest retrieved from reference TRBV7-8 and TRBJ2-7, is GAGVSQSPRYKVAKRGQDVALRCDPISGHVSLFWYQQALGQGPEFLTYFQNEAQLDKSGLPSDRFFAERPEGSVSTLKIQRTQQEDSAVYLCASSESPGEQYFGPGTRLTVT.

J is TRBJ2-5 and V is TRBV7-9; 7 nucleotides align to TRBD1. Germline trimming cut 3 bases from V and 2 bases from J; bases unmatched to any gene: 3. This CDR3 is 14 amino acids long. Germline assignment: CDR1 SEHNR and CDR2 FQNEAQ (reference sequence). The CDR3 DNA reads TGTGCCAGCAGCTTGGGACAGCTACAAGAGACCCAGTACTTC. Translation: CASSLGQLQETQYF. Variable domain in full (rest from reference TRBV7-9 and TRBJ2-5): DTGVSQNPRHKITKRGQNVTFRCDPISEHNRLYWYRQTLGQGPEFLTYFQNEAQLEKSRLLSDRFSAERPKGSFSTLEIQRTEQGDSAMYLCASSLGQLQETQYFGPGTRLLVL.

The rearrangement links TRBV18 to TRBJ2-1; 11 bases are a match to TRBD2. Looked up from germline, CDR1 is KGHSH and CDR2 is LQKENI. V gave up 4 bases and J gave up 1 base; unmatched junction bases: 9. This CDR3 has 18 residues. CDR3 sequence (DNA): TGTGCCAGCTCACGTGGGACTAGCGGAGACCTATCCTACAATGAGCAGTTCTTC. Amino acids: CASSRGTSGDLSYNEQFF.

The chain combines TRBV5-5 with TRBJ1-5; D gene uncertain. Germline CDR1 and CDR2: SGHKS and YYEKEE (reference sequence). The CDR3 is 13 amino acids. V was cut by 2 bases and J by 2 bases, with 5 bases left in between. CDR3 sequence: CASSFSGNQPQHF. CDR3 DNA sequence: TGTGCCAGCAGCTTCAGCGGCAATCAGCCCCAGCATTTT.

The chain combines TRBV6-5 with TRBJ1-1; D not resolved. V was shortened by 5 bases and J by 7 bases, with 11 bases between the two germline ends. The CDR3 consists of 12 residues. Germline CDR1 MNHEY, CDR2 SVGAGI. The CDR3 DNA follows: TGTGCCAGCAGTAAACAAGAAATTGAAGCTTTCTTT. Its translation is CASSKQEIEAFF.

The V and J genes are TRBV3-1 (or the pseudogene TRBV3-2) and TRBJ1-2; 9 bases agree with TRBD1. V lost 0 bases, J lost 8 bases, and 7 bases stayed unmatched. The CDR3 length is 15 residues. Germline V CDR1 and CDR2: LGHDT, YNNKEL (reference sequence). CDR3 sequence reads: CASSQEDRGAGGYTF. The CDR3 nucleotides read TGTGCCAGCAGCCAAGAGGACAGGGGAGCCGGCGGCTACACCTTC.

This chain links TRBV15 with TRBJ1-2; D not resolved. Germline CDR1 LNHNV, CDR2 YYDKDF (reference sequence). CDR3 length equals 15 residues. Trimming removed 0 bases from V and 3 bases from J, with 11 bases in between. The CDR3 region is CATSREVSVDYGYTF. CDR3 DNA sequence: TGTGCCACCAGCAGAGAAGTCTCAGTCGACTATGGCTACACCTTC.

This clone was counted once. The V gene is TRBV4-1, the J gene TRBJ1-2; 10 positions match TRBD1. The V and J ends lost 4 bases and 8 bases, in that order; junction bases with no gene match: 7. The CDR3 has 14 residues. The V gene's germline CDR1 is MGHRA and CDR2 YSYEKL. The chain's CDR3 is CASSPGQGLGGYTF. The CDR3 DNA follows: TGCGCCAGCAGCCCGGGACAGGGGTTGGGGGGCTACACCTTC.

This clone was picked up a small number of times. The chain links TRBV25-1 to TRBJ2-7, with D hard to call. The CDR3 consists of 15 residues. V was trimmed by 2 bases and J by 8 bases, leaving 19 bases between them. Germline CDR1 reads MGHDK; CDR2 reads SYGVNS. CDR3: CASSEVVTPPRKQYF. The CDR3 coding sequence is TGTGCCAGCAGTGAAGTCGTGACGCCACCGAGGAAGCAGTACTTC.

The rearrangement links TRBV11-3 to TRBJ1-1; D gene ambiguous. The V end was cut by 2 bases, the J end by 4 bases, with 11 bases between. CDR3 size: 14 residues. Germline assignment: CDR1 SGHNT and CDR2 YENEEA. CDR3 sequence reads: CASSLSATSTEAFF. For the CDR3, the DNA is TGTGCCAGCAGCTTATCCGCGACTAGCACTGAAGCTTTCTTT.

The V gene is TRBV7-9, the J gene TRBJ1-6; D gene uncertain. Trimming took 5 bases from V and 5 from J, leaving 13 bases between them. The CDR3 runs 15 residues. Germline V CDR1 and CDR2: SEHNR, FQNEAQ (reference sequence). CDR3 loop: CASSLHGGDNSPLHF. The CDR3 DNA is TGTGCCAGCAGCCTACATGGAGGAGATAATTCACCCCTCCACTTT. Drawing the rest from reference TRBV7-9 and TRBJ1-6, the complete variable domain is DTGVSQNPRHKITKRGQNVTFRCDPISEHNRLYWYRQTLGQGPEFLTYFQNEAQLEKSRLLSDRFSAERPKGSFSTLEIQRTEQGDSAMYLCASSLHGGDNSPLHFGNGTRLTVT.

The rearrangement uses TRBV10-3 and TRBJ1-4; no clear D. CDR1 ENHRY and CDR2 SYGVKD come from the germline V gene. V shed 10 bases and J shed 7 bases, with 19 bases lying between them. This CDR3 comprises 14 residues. The DNA of the CDR3 is TGTGCCACAGCCCTCGAGGGAGGTCGTGAAAAACTGTTTTTT. Translating gives CATALEGGREKLFF.

The chain uses TRBV20-1 and TRBJ2-7; 7 nucleotides match TRBD1. CDR1 and CDR2 (germline): DFQATT, SNEGSKA (reference sequence). The V segment lost 5 bases and the J segment 5 bases; nucleotides outside the gene matches: 3. The length of the CDR3 is 11 residues. CDR3 loop: CSASTGNEQYF. CDR3 nucleotides: TGCAGTGCTTCGACAGGGAACGAGCAGTACTTC.

In the case of this clone: Within the sample, other DNA sequences also encode this same CDR3. V is TRBV7-2 and J is TRBJ2-3; D might be TRBD2 (6 bases). Per the germline V gene, CDR1 is SGHTA and CDR2 is FQGNSA. The CDR3 extends over 15 amino acids. Trimming removed 3 bases from V and 0 bases from J, with 10 bases in between. This CDR3 is CASSLSGTSTDTQYF. CDR3 nucleotides: TGTGCCAGCAGCTTGTCCGGGACTAGCACAGATACGCAGTATTTT.

The V gene is TRBV3-1 (or the pseudogene TRBV3-2), the J gene TRBJ1-2; TRBD1 agrees at 10 bases. Germline V gene sequence: CDR1 LGHDT, CDR2 YNNKEL (reference sequence). With 2 bases clipped from V and 3 bases from J, the junction kept 6 bases outside the gene matches. This CDR3 region has 16 residues. CDR3 nucleotides: TGTGCCAGCAGCCAATATTTAGGGACAGGGGACTATGGCTACACCTTC. The encoded protein is CASSQYLGTGDYGYTF.

The chain couples TRBV7-2 to TRBJ1-3, with a weak D call TRBD1 (6 bases). The V end lost 1 base, the J end lost 0 bases, and 10 bases lay between the germline ends. The germline CDR1 and CDR2 sequences are SGHTA and FQGNSA. This CDR3 is 16 amino acids long. CDR3 bases: TGTGCCAGCAGCTTAGAGCAGGGGAGCTCTGGAAACACCATATATTTT. It is translated as CASSLEQGSSGNTIYF.

The gene calls are TRBV4-2 and TRBJ2-1; 7 nucleotides line up with TRBD2. V lost 6 bases and J lost 3; bases outside the gene matches: 8. CDR3 length: 15 residues. Germline V gives CDR1 LGHNA, CDR2 YNFKEQ. As DNA, the CDR3 is TGTGCCAGCAGAGCCGGGAAGCGGGACTACAATGAGCAGTTCTTC. Amino acid sequence: CASRAGKRDYNEQFF.

This chain links TRBV6-4 with TRBJ2-1; TRBD2 matches at 7 bases. V lost 4 bases and J lost 11; bases outside the gene matches: 11. Germline V gene lookup returns CDR1 MRHNA and CDR2 SNTAGT. CDR3 length: 14 amino acids. CDR3 protein: CASSVSRESDKQFF. The CDR3 DNA reads TGTGCCAGCAGTGTCTCGCGGGAGTCGGATAAGCAGTTCTTC.